Below are 32 T cell receptor beta chains sequenced from a single sample in a study of blood T cell repertoires in COVID-19. Method: immunoSEQ multiplex PCR; TCRdb's copy keeps in-frame clones and lacks some. This sample has around 130,000 clones, with 75% to 85% found just once. The specimen was peripheral blood. Receptors were obtained from a man at least 80 years old with acute or convalescent COVID-19.

The chain joins TRBV3-1 (or the pseudogene TRBV3-2) to TRBJ2-3; D ambiguous. Germline V gene lookup returns CDR1 LGHDT and CDR2 YNNKEL (reference sequence). The ends were cut back, 4 bases at V and 0 bases at J, with 17 bases in the middle. The CDR3 is 17 residues long. CDR3 in DNA: TGTGCCAGCAGCCGTTGGTCCAACGCGTTAAGCACAGATACGCAGTATTTT. It encodes CASSRWSNALSTDTQYF.

The rearrangement uses TRBV30 and TRBJ1-3; a possible D gene is TRBD1 (6 bases). The CDR3 is 16 residues long. Germline V gene data show CDR1 as GTSNPN and CDR2 as SVGIG (reference sequence). Deletions cut 2 bases from V and 1 base from J, with 15 bases between. CDR3 nucleotides: TGTGCCTGGAGTCGAGGGTCCAGGGGATCTGGAAACACCATATATTTT. Residues: CAWSRGSRGSGNTIYF.

The CDR3 sequence: CASSSPQAYEQYF. In DNA, the CDR3 is TGTGCCAGCAGCTCCCCCCAAGCGTACGAGCAGTACTTC. The chain employs TRBV6-6 and TRBJ2-7, with D hard to call. V was cut by 6 bases and J by 4 bases, with 13 bases left in between. Per germline, CDR1 MNHNY and CDR2 SVGAGI (reference sequence). This CDR3 comprises 13 residues.

The rearrangement links TRBV28 to TRBJ1-3; 7 bases align to TRBD1. The CDR3 loop spans 14 amino acids. Germline CDR1 and CDR2: MDHEN and SYDVKM. Trimming at V came to 6 bases and at J to 5 bases, leaving 7 bases not matched to a gene. This CDR3 reads CASRKSGQRNTIYF. CDR3 nucleotides: TGTGCCAGCAGAAAATCGGGACAGAGAAACACCATATATTTT. The full variable domain, rest sourced from reference TRBV28 and TRBJ1-3, is DVKVTQSSRYLVKRTGEKVFLECVQDMDHENMFWYRQDPGLGLRLIYFSYDVKMKEKGDIPEGYSVSREKKERFSLILESASTNQTSMYLCASRKSGQRNTIYFGEGSWLTVV.

The rearrangement joins TRBV7-9 to TRBJ2-3; TRBD2 might be the D (7 bases). The CDR3 loop spans 14 amino acids. Trimming cost V 3 bases and J 6 bases, with 13 bases left between them. Germline V lookup: CDR1 SEHNR, CDR2 FQNEAQ (reference sequence). The CDR3 spells CASSFSAGADTQYF. Here the CDR3 DNA reads TGTGCCAGCAGCTTTTCGGCGGGGGCGGATACGCAGTATTTT.

This clone has only a few counts. This sequence joins TRBV27 and TRBJ1-2; a weak D match, TRBD1 (6 bases). The CDR3 runs to 12 residues. Trimming pared 6 bases from V and 8 bases from J, leaving 13 bases between. CDR1 is MNHEY, CDR2 SMNVEV, per germline (reference sequence). DNA of the CDR3: TGTGCCAGCAGGGGGGCAGGGTACGGCTACACCTTC. This translates into CASRGAGYGYTF.

V and J are TRBV18 and TRBJ1-1, with D perhaps TRBD1 (6 bases). The CDR3 loop spans 15 amino acids. Germline CDR1 reads KGHSH; CDR2 reads LQKENI. V lost 4 bases, J lost 3 bases, and 15 bases lay in between. The CDR3 DNA sequence: TGTGCCAGCTCACAACAGGGTGGGGCGGACACTGAAGCTTTCTTT. This translates into CASSQQGGADTEAFF.

Remarks on this clone: Distinct nucleotide sequences in the sample also encode this CDR3. This chain links TRBV24-1 with TRBJ2-2; 8 bases fit TRBD1. V dropped 4 bases and J dropped 3; count of bases not matched to a gene: 6. CDR3 size: 16 residues. CDR1 and CDR2 from the germline V gene are KGHDR and SFDVKD. The CDR3 bases are TGTGCCACCAGTGACCCTGGACAGGGCGACACCGGGGAGCTGTTTTTT. It encodes CATSDPGQGDTGELFF.

The chain employs TRBV24-1 and TRBJ2-2, with TRBD2 matching 10 bases. Germline V lookup: CDR1 KGHDR, CDR2 SFDVKD. The length of the CDR3 is 18 residues. The J segment lost 3 bases and the V segment lost 3 bases, leaving 9 bases of the junction unmatched. The CDR3 region has the DNA TGTGCCACCAGTGATCCGACTAGCGGGCCTTTAGACACCGGGGAGCTGTTTTTT. Translating gives CATSDPTSGPLDTGELFF.

This clone was seen a single time. This chain connects TRBV3-1 (or the pseudogene TRBV3-2) to TRBJ2-2; D perhaps matches TRBD2 (7 bases). V was clipped by 2 bases and J by 4 bases, with 14 bases between them. Per germline, CDR1 LGHDT and CDR2 YNNKEL (reference sequence). The CDR3 spans 16 residues. The chain's CDR3 is CASSQWGGVATGELFF. CDR3 DNA: TGTGCCAGCAGCCAATGGGGGGGCGTCGCCACCGGGGAGCTGTTTTTT.

This chain links TRBV9 with TRBJ2-3; the D gene is possibly TRBD2 (5 bases). Germline V gene lookup returns CDR1 SGDLS and CDR2 YYNGEE. V lost 0 bases and J lost 2, with 13 bases in between. This CDR3 is built from 16 residues. The CDR3, as DNA: TGTGCCAGCAGCGTAGATTCGTGGGAGTACACAGATACGCAGTATTTT. This codes for CASSVDSWEYTDTQYF.

The chain is built from TRBV19 and TRBJ2-7; D possibly corresponds to TRBD2 (6 bases). V was shortened by 5 bases and J by 2 bases, with 13 bases between the two germline ends. CDR3 length: 14 residues. Per germline, CDR1 LNHDA and CDR2 SQIVND (reference sequence). In nucleotides, the CDR3 is TGTGCCAGTAGTTCCGGGGGTGGGGCCTACGAGCAGTACTTC. Protein product: CASSSGGGAYEQYF.

The J gene is TRBJ1-2, the V gene TRBV4-3; 7 bases line up with TRBD1. Trimming cost V 1 base and J 6 bases; bases outside gene matches: 8. There are 15 residues in the CDR3. Per the germline V gene, CDR1 is LGHNA and CDR2 is YSLEER. CDR3 in DNA: TGCGCCAGCAGCCAAGTTGGGACAGCCCTGCATGGCTACACCTTC. Protein product: CASSQVGTALHGYTF.

This chain joins TRBV6-2 or TRBV6-3 and TRBJ2-7; maybe TRBD1 (6 bases). The CDR3 length is 15 residues. Trimming left V 2 bases short and J 0 bases short, with 11 bases between. Per the germline V gene, CDR1 is MNHEY and CDR2 is SVGEGT. The CDR3 coding sequence is TGTGCCAGCAGTTACGGGGGCAGGAGCTCCTACGAGCAGTACTTC. Its translation is CASSYGGRSSYEQYF.

J is TRBJ1-6 and V is TRBV7-8, with a weak D call TRBD1 (6 bases). V dropped 5 bases and J dropped 7 bases, with 12 bases sitting between them. CDR3 size: 14 residues. CDR1 and CDR2 (germline): SGHVS, FQNEAQ. DNA for the CDR3: TGTGCCAGCAGCAGGGGGGGGGCGAATTCACCCCTCCACTTT. As protein: CASSRGGANSPLHF.

The rearrangement uses TRBV19 and TRBJ1-5; D possibly corresponds to TRBD1 (5 bases). The CDR3 is made up of 15 amino acids. V shed 6 bases and J shed 4 bases, with 16 bases lying between them. The V gene's germline CDR1 is LNHDA and CDR2 SQIVND (reference sequence). The CDR3 spells CASRALQGRNQPQHF. The CDR3 coding sequence is TGTGCCAGTAGAGCACTTCAGGGTCGGAATCAGCCCCAGCATTTT.

The V gene is TRBV27, the J gene TRBJ2-7; 7 nucleotides line up with TRBD1. J lost 5 bases, V lost 3 bases, and 7 bases had no gene match. CDR1 is MNHEY, CDR2 SMNVEV, per germline (reference sequence). The CDR3 consists of 14 residues. The DNA for the CDR3 is TGTGCCAGCAGTTTGAAACAGGGGCCCCACGAGCAGTACTTC. Amino acids: CASSLKQGPHEQYF.

The chain couples TRBV5-4 to TRBJ2-7; 7 bases line up with TRBD2. J was trimmed by 6 bases and V by 1 base; bases with no gene match: 10. Germline loops: CDR1 SGHNT, CDR2 YYREEE (reference sequence). CDR3 length equals 15 residues. CDR3 sequence reads: CASSLWGGRRPEQYF. The CDR3 nucleotides are TGTGCCAGCAGCTTGTGGGGGGGACGGCGGCCCGAGCAGTACTTC.

CDR3 sequence reads: CASIGWAGRDQPQHF. In nucleotides, the CDR3 is TGTGCCAGTATCGGTTGGGCAGGGAGGGATCAGCCCCAGCATTTT. The gene calls are TRBV19 and TRBJ1-5; D may be TRBD1 (5 bases). Deletions cut 7 bases from V and 5 bases from J, with 18 bases between. Germline values: CDR1 LNHDA, CDR2 SQIVND (reference sequence). There are 15 residues in the CDR3.

This chain uses TRBV4-3 with TRBJ2-6; D uncertain. This CDR3 is built from 15 residues. The germline CDR1 and CDR2 sequences are LGHNA and YSLEER. Trimming left V 3 bases short and J 0 bases short, with 6 bases between. The CDR3 region has the DNA TGCGCCAGCAGCCACTTGAGCTCTGGGGCCAACGTCCTGACTTTC. Translated, it gives CASSHLSSGANVLTF.

The chain combines TRBV18 with TRBJ2-2, with D uncertain. The CDR3 consists of 15 residues. In germline, CDR1 is KGHSH, CDR2 LQKENI. V lost 0 bases and J lost 0, with 5 bases in between. In DNA, the CDR3 is TGTGCCAGCTCACCACCGGCAGCGAACACCGGGGAGCTGTTTTTT. Encoded protein: CASSPPAANTGELFF.

The table lists this clone with a few counts. This chain links TRBV19 with TRBJ1-1; D is uncertain. This CDR3 is built from 13 residues. Germline V gene data show CDR1 as LNHDA and CDR2 as SQIVND (reference sequence). V lost 5 bases to trimming and J lost 4 bases, with 11 bases between them. The CDR3, as DNA: TGTGCCAGTAGTTTCCCAGGATTCACTGAAGCTTTCTTT. Amino acid sequence: CASSFPGFTEAFF.

The chain carries TRBV10-2 and TRBJ1-5; unclear D gene. V was pared by 4 bases and J by 1 base, with 11 bases between. The CDR3 sequence is 15 residues long. CDR1 WSHSY and CDR2 SAAADI come from the germline V gene. The CDR3 DNA reads as TGCGCCAGCAGTGGTTGGGAGTCCAGCAATCAGCCCCAGCATTTT. It encodes CASSGWESSNQPQHF.

Of note for this clone: Germline is not matched at one junction end, which may reflect a read error. The chain is built from TRBV6-1 and TRBJ2-1; 10 bases are shared with TRBD2. CDR3 length: 18 residues. Germline V gene lookup returns CDR1 MNHNS and CDR2 SASEGT. The CDR3 bases are TGTGCCAGCAGTGCCAGATTAGCGGGGGGAACCTCCTACAATGAGCGGTTCTTC. Amino acids: CASSARLAGGTSYNERFF.

The rearrangement uses TRBV12-5 and TRBJ2-5; D might be TRBD2 (6 bases). Germline V gives CDR1 LGHNT, CDR2 FRNRAP. V lost 5 bases to trimming and J lost 5 bases, with 18 bases between them. The CDR3 is made up of 15 amino acids. The CDR3 loop reads CASGPGTPGRETQYF. The CDR3 coding sequence is TGTGCTAGTGGTCCCGGGACTCCAGGGCGGGAGACCCAGTACTTC.

This chain links TRBV5-5 with TRBJ2-7; TRBD1 agrees at 7 bases. J was trimmed by 6 bases and V by 4 bases; bases with no gene match: 16. This CDR3 comprises 16 residues. Germline V gene sequence: CDR1 SGHKS, CDR2 YYEKEE (reference sequence). The CDR3 protein is CASSPTGTAMNSEQYF. CDR3 DNA sequence: TGTGCCAGCAGCCCGACCGGGACAGCAATGAATAGCGAGCAGTACTTC.

The sample holds one count of this clone. The rearrangement joins TRBV7-2 to TRBJ2-7; 8 nucleotides match TRBD1. The germline V gene encodes CDR1 SGHTA and CDR2 FQGNSA. This CDR3 spans 13 amino acids. Unmatched junction bases numbered 7, after V lost 6 bases and J lost 6 bases. The CDR3 DNA reads as TGTGCCAGCAGGGGGACAGGCATCCGCGAGCAGTACTTC. It specifies CASRGTGIREQYF.

The chain combines TRBV23-1 with TRBJ1-2; D is unclear. TRBV23-1 is recorded as an ORF, its role being uncertain. Between the trimmed V and J ends, which lost 1 base and 1 base, there was a span of 19 bases. The CDR3 covers 18 residues. CDR3 bases: TGCGCCAGCAGTCAATTGGGCGTCTGCAAACAAAGTAACTATGGCTACACCTTC. It translates to CASSQLGVCKQSNYGYTF.

This clone was observed at least ten times. The same CDR3 is also encoded by other DNA sequences in this sample. The gene calls are TRBV18 and TRBJ1-5; D possibly corresponds to TRBD1 (5 bases). The CDR3 covers 13 residues. CDR1 is KGHSH and CDR2 is LQKENI in the germline V gene. V was shortened by 4 bases and J by 4 bases, with 8 bases between the two germline ends. CDR3 protein: CASSQTENQPQHF. In nucleotides, the CDR3 is TGTGCCAGCTCACAGACAGAGAATCAGCCCCAGCATTTT.

The rearrangement joins TRBV7-2 to TRBJ2-5; 11 bases match TRBD2. The V segment lost 4 bases and the J segment 1 base; nucleotides outside the gene matches: 8. The CDR3 sequence is 17 residues long. The V gene's germline CDR1 is SGHTA and CDR2 FQGNSA. DNA for the CDR3: TGTGCCAGCAGCTCCTTGGCTAGCGGGGGGTTCCAAGAGACCCAGTACTTC. This codes for CASSSLASGGFQETQYF. Together with reference TRBV7-2 and TRBJ2-5, the CDR3 gives the full variable domain: GAGVSQSPSNKVTEKGKDVELRCDPISGHTALYWYRQSLGQGLEFLIYFQGNSAPDKSGLPSDRFSAERTGGSVSTLTIQRTQQEDSAVYLCASSSLASGGFQETQYFGPGTRLLVL.

V and J are TRBV5-6 and TRBJ1-2; 9 nucleotides match TRBD1. The CDR3 contains 15 residues. V lost 4 bases and J lost 3; bases outside the gene matches: 7. CDR1 is SGHDT, CDR2 YYEEEE, per germline. The CDR3 region is CASSPSGQGYYGYTF. In DNA, the CDR3 is TGTGCCAGCAGCCCCTCCGGACAGGGGTACTATGGCTACACCTTC.

For the CDR3, the DNA is TGTGCCAGCAGCTTATGGACAGGGTTAAGGGGGGAAGGCACAGATACGCAGTATTTT. Protein sequence: CASSLWTGLRGEGTDTQYF. This chain uses TRBV11-2 with TRBJ2-3, with 8 bases aligning to TRBD1. CDR1 is SGHAT, CDR2 FQNNGV, per germline. This CDR3 has 19 amino acids. The junction had 14 bases not matched to a gene; V was cut back by 2 bases and J by 1 base. Based on the CDR3 plus reference TRBV11-2 and TRBJ2-3, the full variable domain is EAGVAQSPRYKIIEKRQSVAFWCNPISGHATLYWYQQILGQGPKLLIQFQNNGVVDDSQLPKDRFSAERLKGVDSTLKIQPAKLEDSAVYLCASSLWTGLRGEGTDTQYFGPGTRLTVL.